The TCR beta chain under discussion was sequenced for a study of OX40 agonist ivuxolimab in advanced cancers. The study, taken as a whole, reports: Certain nonresponders additionally had low normalized T-cell clonal expansion. Clonal expansion in partial responders at 0.1-3.0 mg/kg ranked among the lowest.

The ends lost 2 bases at V and 13 bases at J; junction bases unmatched: 8. The V gene's germline CDR1 is SGHRS and CDR2 YFSETQ. The length of the CDR3 is 12 residues. With regard to this clone: Its specificity is unknown.

The assay was immunoSEQ multiplex PCR, and TCRdb's table has in-frame clones only and misses some. In the table there are fewer than 90,000 clones, just over 85% of which are singletons. The source is an adult with an advanced solid tumor such as melanoma, head and neck, liver or kidney cancer. Sequenced here: CD4+ or CD8+ T cells sorted from blood, sampled in a trial of the OX40 agonist ivuxolimab. The chain carries TRBV5-1 and TRBJ1-2; 7 bases agree with TRBD1. CDR3 sequence: CASSFGTEVGTF. In DNA form, the CDR3 reads TGCGCCAGCAGCTTCGGGACAGAGGTCGGCACCTTC.